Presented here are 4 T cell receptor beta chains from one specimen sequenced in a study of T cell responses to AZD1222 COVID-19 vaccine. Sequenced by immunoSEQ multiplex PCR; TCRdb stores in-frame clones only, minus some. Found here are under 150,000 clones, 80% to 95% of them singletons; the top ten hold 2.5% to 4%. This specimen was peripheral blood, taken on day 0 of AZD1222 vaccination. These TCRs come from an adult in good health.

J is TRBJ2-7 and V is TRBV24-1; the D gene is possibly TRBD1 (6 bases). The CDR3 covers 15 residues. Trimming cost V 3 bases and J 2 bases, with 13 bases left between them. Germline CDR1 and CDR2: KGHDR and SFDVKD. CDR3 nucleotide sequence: TGTGCCACCAGTGATCCCGGCAGGGGCGCCTACGAGCAGTACTTC. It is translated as CATSDPGRGAYEQYF.

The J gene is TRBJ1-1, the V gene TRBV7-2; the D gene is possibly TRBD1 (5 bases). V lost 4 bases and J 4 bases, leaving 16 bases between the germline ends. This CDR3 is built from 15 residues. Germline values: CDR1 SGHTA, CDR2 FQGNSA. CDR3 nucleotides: TGTGCCAGCAGCTCGGGACTCCCAGCCCGCACTGAAGCTTTCTTT. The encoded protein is CASSSGLPARTEAFF.

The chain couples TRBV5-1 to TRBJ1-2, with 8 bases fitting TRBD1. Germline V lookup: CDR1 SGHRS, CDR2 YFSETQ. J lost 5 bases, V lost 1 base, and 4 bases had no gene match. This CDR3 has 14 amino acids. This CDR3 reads CASSLSQGAYGYTF. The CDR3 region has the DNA TGCGCCAGCAGCTTGTCTCAGGGGGCGTATGGCTACACCTTC.

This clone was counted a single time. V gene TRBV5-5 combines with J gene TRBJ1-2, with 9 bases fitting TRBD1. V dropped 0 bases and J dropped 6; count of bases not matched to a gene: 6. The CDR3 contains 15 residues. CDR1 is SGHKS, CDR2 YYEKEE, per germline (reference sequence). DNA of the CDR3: TGTGCCAGCAGCTTGGGGACAGGGGAGGTCAATGGCTACACCTTC. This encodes CASSLGTGEVNGYTF.